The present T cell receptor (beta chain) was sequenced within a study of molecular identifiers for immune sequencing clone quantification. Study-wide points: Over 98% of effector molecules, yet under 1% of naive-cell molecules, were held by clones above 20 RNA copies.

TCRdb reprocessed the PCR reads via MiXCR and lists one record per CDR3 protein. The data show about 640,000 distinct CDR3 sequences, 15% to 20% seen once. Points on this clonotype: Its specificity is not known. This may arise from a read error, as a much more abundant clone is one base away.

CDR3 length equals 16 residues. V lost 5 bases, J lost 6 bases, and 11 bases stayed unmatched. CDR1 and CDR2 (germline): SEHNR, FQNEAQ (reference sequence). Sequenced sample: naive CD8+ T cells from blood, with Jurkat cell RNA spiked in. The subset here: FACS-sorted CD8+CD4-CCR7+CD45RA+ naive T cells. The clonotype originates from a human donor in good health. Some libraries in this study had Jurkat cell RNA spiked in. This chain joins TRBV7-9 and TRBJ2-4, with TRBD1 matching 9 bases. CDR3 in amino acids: CASSPRSGQGRNIQYF. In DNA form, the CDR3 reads TGTGCCAGCAGCCCCCGGTCGGGACAGGGAAGAAACATTCAGTACTTC.